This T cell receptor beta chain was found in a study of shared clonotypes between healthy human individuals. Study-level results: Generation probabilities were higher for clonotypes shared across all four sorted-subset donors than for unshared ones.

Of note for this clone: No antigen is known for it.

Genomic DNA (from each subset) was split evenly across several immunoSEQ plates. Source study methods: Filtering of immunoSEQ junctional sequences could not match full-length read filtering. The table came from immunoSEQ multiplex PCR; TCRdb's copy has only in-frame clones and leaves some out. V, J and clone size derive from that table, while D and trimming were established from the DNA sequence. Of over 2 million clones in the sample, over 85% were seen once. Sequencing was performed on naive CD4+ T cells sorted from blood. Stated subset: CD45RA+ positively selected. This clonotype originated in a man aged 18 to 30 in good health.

In nucleotides, the CDR3 is TGTGCCAGCAGCTGGGGGAGCACCAACTATGGCTACACCTTC. Its translation is CASSWGSTNYGYTF. The gene calls are TRBV7-9 and TRBJ1-2, with D possibly matching TRBD1 (5 bases). The V gene lost 4 bases and the J gene lost 2 bases, with 11 bases spanning the gap. CDR1 is SEHNR, CDR2 FQNEAQ, per germline (reference sequence). CDR3 length: 14 residues.